This paragraph covers one T cell receptor (beta chain) sequence. This specimen belongs to a study of blood T cell repertoires in COVID-19. Across the study: T cells, B-cell-depleted T cells, or PBMCs provided the cDNA or gDNA that served as material.

Assay: immunoSEQ multiplex PCR; the TCRdb copy retains only in-frame clones and omits some. The sample contains fewer than 250,000 clones, about 83% of which appear only once. CDR3 length: 18 amino acids. In germline, CDR1 is SGHDN, CDR2 FVKESK. V lost 1 base, J lost 7 bases, and 17 bases stayed unmatched. Sequenced material: peripheral blood. The chain has TRBV14 and TRBJ2-5, with 8 positions matching TRBD1. The TCR sequence derives from a woman aged 45-59 years with active or convalescent COVID-19. CDR3 sequence reads: CASSQGVRTLGTGGTQYF. The CDR3 nucleotides read TGTGCCAGCAGCCAAGGGGTACGTACACTCGGGACAGGAGGGACCCAGTACTTC.